Below, 18 T cell receptor beta chains from the same sample are listed, as sequenced in a study of cytomegalovirus exposure and HLA in healthy donors (dated by TCRdb to the late 2010s). Library preparation used the immunoSEQ multiplex PCR assay. For the multiplex PCR, a mixture combining 60 forward primers for TCR Vbeta segments and 13 reverse primers for TCR Jbeta segments was used. The table comes from immuneACCESS by way of TCRdb, which keeps in-frame sequences with V and J called. Part of the clones is missing from these tables; in studies checked, under half for an unresolved V gene and the rest for unknown reasons. The sample records more than 95,000 clones, around 75% of which are singletons. The ten most abundant clones make up roughly 1.6% of the sample. The sequenced sample was PBMCs. The receptors here all came from a young woman in good health and CMV-seronegative.

The CDR3 nucleotides read TGTGCCAGCAGGATCGGGGGAGCTAATGAAAAACTGTTTTTT. Its translation: CASRIGGANEKLFF. This chain links TRBV28 with TRBJ1-4; D possibly corresponds to TRBD1 (5 bases). V shed 6 bases and J shed 3 bases, with 11 bases lying between them. Germline CDR1 and CDR2: MDHEN and SYDVKM. The CDR3 consists of 14 residues.

The rearrangement links TRBV28 to TRBJ2-1; D ambiguous. Germline CDR1 MDHEN, CDR2 SYDVKM. Trimming removed 2 bases from V and 4 bases from J, with 6 bases in between. CDR3 length: 13 amino acids. As DNA, the CDR3 is TGTGCCAGCAGTTTAACTGAGTACAATGAGCAGTTCTTC. This translates into CASSLTEYNEQFF.

The chain is built from TRBV30 and TRBJ2-1; tentatively, D is TRBD2 (7 bases). With 2 bases removed from V and 4 bases from J, the gap between germline ends came to 18 bases. This CDR3 is 16 amino acids long. Germline CDR1 reads GTSNPN; CDR2 reads SVGIG (reference sequence). The CDR3 sequence: CAWSFGPGGQYNEQFF. The CDR3, as DNA: TGTGCCTGGAGTTTCGGCCCGGGGGGCCAGTACAATGAGCAGTTCTTC. Complete variable domain (other parts from reference TRBV30 and TRBJ2-1): SQTIHQWPATLVQPVGSPLSLECTVEGTSNPNLYWYRQAAGRGLQLLFYSVGIGQISSEVPQNLSASRPQDRQFILSSKKLLLSDSGFYLCAWSFGPGGQYNEQFFGPGTRLTVL.

This chain links TRBV19 with TRBJ2-7, with D perhaps TRBD1 (6 bases). V lost 6 bases and J lost 2, with 14 bases in between. The CDR3 totals 14 residues. Germline V CDR1 and CDR2: LNHDA, SQIVND (reference sequence). This chain's CDR3 is CASSPGTTTYEQYF. CDR3 DNA: TGTGCCAGTAGCCCCGGGACAACTACCTACGAGCAGTACTTC.

This clone was observed once. This chain connects TRBV25-1 to TRBJ2-5; D is uncertain. Trimming removed 5 bases at V and 4 bases at J, with 8 bases between. The length of the CDR3 is 12 residues. The germline V gene encodes CDR1 MGHDK and CDR2 SYGVNS. DNA of the CDR3: TGTGCCAGCAGTATAGATGGAGAGACCCAGTACTTC. It encodes CASSIDGETQYF.

The chain employs TRBV10-3 and TRBJ1-5; D not certain. The V end was cut by 3 bases, the J end by 5 bases, with 11 bases between. CDR1 and CDR2 (germline): ENHRY, SYGVKD. CDR3 size: 14 residues. The DNA of the CDR3 is TGTGCCATCAGTGATGGAGGGAGCTATCAGCCCCAGCATTTT. Amino acid sequence: CAISDGGSYQPQHF.

The CDR3 region is CASSKEADSNQPQHF. CDR3 nucleotides: TGTGCCAGCAGTAAGGAGGCAGATAGCAATCAGCCCCAGCATTTT. This rearrangement joins TRBV2 to TRBJ1-5, with D unresolved. The CDR3 runs 15 residues. Trimming shortened V by 5 bases and J by 0 bases, and 11 bases separated the two germline ends. Germline values: CDR1 SNHLY, CDR2 FYNNEI. Full variable domain (remainder filled in from reference TRBV2 and TRBJ1-5): EPEVTQTPSHQVTQMGQEVILRCVPISNHLYFYWYRQILGQKVEFLVSFYNNEISEKSEIFDDQFSVERPDGSNFTLKIRSTKLEDSAMYFCASSKEADSNQPQHFGDGTRLSIL.

This sequence joins TRBV5-6 and TRBJ1-4; possible D gene TRBD1, 6 bases. V lost 4 bases, J lost 4 bases, and 14 bases lay in between. Germline lookup yields CDR1 SGHDT and CDR2 YYEEEE. This CDR3 is 15 amino acids long. CDR3 protein: CASSKAGGLNEKLFF. In DNA form, the CDR3 reads TGTGCCAGCAGCAAGGCCGGGGGGCTTAATGAAAAACTGTTTTTT.

The V and J genes are TRBV30 and TRBJ2-7, with D perhaps matching TRBD1 (6 bases). Germline V lookup: CDR1 GTSNPN, CDR2 SVGIG (reference sequence). This CDR3 contains 11 residues. V lost 2 bases to trimming and J lost 6 bases, with 8 bases between them. The CDR3 reads CAWSSGVEQYV. The CDR3 nucleotides read TGTGCCTGGAGTTCAGGGGTCGAGCAGTACGTC.

V usage is TRBV4-2 and J usage is TRBJ1-2, with a weak D call TRBD1 (6 bases). This CDR3 spans 14 amino acids. V was cut by 3 bases and J by 6 bases, with 14 bases left in between. CDR1 LGHNA and CDR2 YNFKEQ come from the germline V gene. Here the CDR3 reads CASSHGRQADGYTF. In nucleotides, the CDR3 is TGTGCCAGCAGCCACGGGCGACAGGCGGATGGCTACACCTTC.

This clone was seen just once. The genes are TRBV27 and TRBJ1-5, with 7 bases fitting TRBD1. The CDR3 is 18 residues long. The V gene end was trimmed by 2 bases and the J gene end by 0 bases; junction bases not matched to a gene: 10. Germline CDR1 MNHEY, CDR2 SMNVEV (reference sequence). Written as DNA, the CDR3 is TGTGCCAGCAGTTTAGCCCGGGACAGCCCATATAGCAATCAGCCCCAGCATTTT. This translates into CASSLARDSPYSNQPQHF.

The count of this clone is one. The J gene is TRBJ1-4, the V gene TRBV19; D is uncertain. Germline V gene data show CDR1 as LNHDA and CDR2 as SQIVND (reference sequence). V lost 5 bases to trimming and J lost 2 bases, with 12 bases between them. This CDR3 contains 15 residues. The CDR3 DNA follows: TGTGCCAGTAGTTCGAGGGTCCTCACTAATGAAAAACTGTTTTTT. This sequence encodes CASSSRVLTNEKLFF.

The V call is TRBV2, the J call TRBJ2-1; the D gene is possibly TRBD1 (5 bases). Germline values: CDR1 SNHLY, CDR2 FYNNEI. This CDR3 is built from 15 residues. V was cut by 8 bases and J by 0 bases, with 14 bases left in between. The CDR3 DNA is TGTGCCAGCCGTACCGGAGACAGCTCCTACAATGAGCAGTTCTTC. This translates into CASRTGDSSYNEQFF. The full variable domain, in which reference TRBV2 and TRBJ2-1 provide the parts outside the CDR3, is EPEVTQTPSHQVTQMGQEVILRCVPISNHLYFYWYRQILGQKVEFLVSFYNNEISEKSEIFDDQFSVERPDGSNFTLKIRSTKLEDSAMYFCASRTGDSSYNEQFFGPGTRLTVL.

This clone was counted a single time. The CDR3 DNA follows: TGCAGCGTTCTCGAGTTCCGGCGGAACACCACAGATACGCAGTATTTT. It encodes CSVLEFRRNTTDTQYF. V is TRBV29-1 and J is TRBJ2-3; D is unresolved. V lost 5 bases and J 2 bases, leaving 20 bases between the germline ends. The CDR3 length is 16 residues. Germline CDR1 reads SQVTM; CDR2 reads ANQGSEA.

This clone was seen a single time. The chain employs TRBV30 and TRBJ1-2, with 11 bases fitting TRBD1. V shed 0 bases and J 8 bases; nucleotides not matched to a gene: 8. Germline values: CDR1 GTSNPN, CDR2 SVGIG (reference sequence). This CDR3 contains 15 residues. The CDR3 sequence is CAWSVRDRGVGGYTF. The CDR3 DNA reads as TGTGCCTGGAGTGTACGGGACAGGGGGGTCGGCGGCTACACCTTC.

V gene TRBV6-5 combines with J gene TRBJ1-6, with a possible D match to TRBD1 (5 bases). The CDR3 is 14 amino acids. Trimming took off 7 bases at V and 10 bases at J, with 17 bases between the two ends. From germline, CDR1 is MNHEY and CDR2 SVGAGI. The CDR3 nucleotides read TGTGCCAGCACCTCACTGGGTTGGGGCTCACCCCTCCACTTT. It codes for CASTSLGWGSPLHF.

The V call is TRBV9, the J call TRBJ1-3, with D uncertain. Germline V gene data show CDR1 as SGDLS and CDR2 as YYNGEE. The CDR3 contains 15 residues. V lost 0 bases, J lost 3 bases, and 10 bases lay in between. The CDR3 region is CASSVGGFFGNTIYF. As DNA, the CDR3 is TGTGCCAGCAGCGTAGGAGGGTTCTTTGGAAACACCATATATTTT.

This clone was picked up a small number of times. The J gene is TRBJ2-3, the V gene TRBV6-1; 7 positions match TRBD2. The junction had 8 bases not matched to a gene; V was cut back by 6 bases and J by 2 bases. Germline CDR1 MNHNS, CDR2 SASEGT. The CDR3 covers 15 residues. In DNA form, the CDR3 reads TGTGCCAGCAGGACTGGGACTACAATCACAGATACGCAGTATTTT. It translates to CASRTGTTITDTQYF.